This T cell receptor (beta chain) is drawn from a study of T cell changes during pregnancy in multiple sclerosis. Method: immunoSEQ multiplex PCR; TCRdb's copy keeps in-frame clones and lacks some. Of under 95,000 clones listed, roughly 92% are singletons. Per germline, CDR1 SGDLS and CDR2 YYNGEE. The CDR3 is 14 residues long. V dropped 4 bases and J dropped 2; count of bases not matched to a gene: 6. Sequencing was performed on peripheral blood, taken in the second trimester of pregnancy. This clonotype originated in a female donor with multiple sclerosis, enrolled in a pregnancy study. The J gene is TRBJ2-7, the V gene TRBV9; 7 bases line up with TRBD1. CDR3 in DNA: TGTGCCAGCAGCACCAGAGGGGGCCCCTACGAGCAGTACTTC. This codes for CASSTRGGPYEQYF.